This T cell receptor beta chain was recorded in a study of CD8+ T cells in alopecia areata (dated by TCRdb to between 2018 and 2020). Background on the whole study: Treated patients were enrolled in an open-label pilot trial of oral tofacitinib, 5 to 10 mg twice daily, for moderate-to-severe alopecia areata. On the human side, TCRbeta sequencing was run on scalp tissue and on sorted CD4+ and CD8+ peripheral blood T cells from healthy controls and from alopecia areata patients with either patchy or totalis/universalis disease. Patients on tofacitinib were biopsied at baseline and after 4 and 24 weeks of treatment, and several of the patients also had a later scalp biopsy. RNA was extracted with the PAXgene miRNA kit for fixed scalp, the miRNeasy kit for PBMCs, and the RNeasy kit for mouse skin. Tofacitinib was administered for 6 to 18 months, and 6 months of follow-up off drug were then conducted to assess delayed response and recurrence. In treated patients, disease severity was measured using the SALT score, which gives the percentage of scalp surface area affected. Amplification of TCRbeta CDR3 regions was done by immunoSEQ multiplex PCR using 35 Vbeta forward primers and 13 Jbeta reverse primers. The study used high-throughput TCRbeta sequencing to examine T cell clonal expansion in alopecia areata, in both the C3H/HeJ mouse model and human patients. Scalp clonality was compared among normal scalp (n=4), patchy alopecia areata scalp (n=8), and alopecia totalis/universalis scalp (n=8).

Findings and caveats that apply to the study as a whole: Scalp clonality and the number of expanded CD8+ clones among the top 100 scalp clones were significantly decreased by tofacitinib. Unlike mouse skin, which is dominated by gammadelta T cells, normal human skin has resident alphabeta T cells that are also sequenced, and this complicates analysis of the scalp TCR repertoire. Shared TCR sequences between patients were less evident than in mice, which may be partly attributable to HLA diversity in the patient population. Many expanded lesional clones persisted in scalp and blood during tofacitinib treatment, which may partly explain relapse after stopping treatment. Higher clonality and more expanded CD8+ clones were observed in lesional scalp than in normal scalp, particularly in alopecia totalis/universalis, a finding suggestive of antigenic drive. The treated cohort was small, with a single nonresponder, so links between baseline CD8+ expansion and response need larger studies.

A remark on this clone: Its antigen remains unidentified. Per-base qualities were not stored, and no clone one base away is much larger.

CDR1 and CDR2, per the germline V gene (reference sequence), are SEHNR and FQNEAQ. From cysteine to phenylalanine, the CDR3 is 13 amino acids long. Of all the DNA, just the CDR3 is kept, 39 bases in frame from base 1. V lost 5 bases and J lost 1 base; the stretch between them is 8 bases long. Library preparation was by the immunoSEQ multiplex PCR assay. For TCR sequencing, RNA was extracted from every sample and reverse transcribed into cDNA to serve as template. First-strand cDNA was synthesized using SuperScript III with a 2:1 mix of oligo-dT and random hexamers. A synthetic immune receptor repertoire was used to measure amplification bias, and any remaining bias was corrected computationally. The original methods were these. Raw reads were preprocessed for error removal, and CDR3 was defined according to IMGT conventions as running from the conserved cysteine to phenylalanine. Clonality was computed as 1 minus the Shannon entropy, with the entropy normalized by log2 of the number of productive unique TCRs. Whether scalp clones were CD4 or CD8 was inferred by matching scalp TCRbeta sequences against CD4 and CD8 repertoires sorted from blood. TCRdb re-hosts the immuneACCESS table, in-frame sequences only. Its copies lack some clones; in the studies checked, an unresolved V gene accounts for under half of them, and the cause for the rest is not known. That table gives V, J and clone size, and the DNA gave D and trimming. The sample includes 200,000 to 250,000 clones, with more than 30% observed a single time. Roughly 0.45% of the sample goes to the ten largest clones.

The sample's treatment or condition label, decoded: oral pan-JAK inhibitor, 5-10 mg twice daily. Peripheral blood and lesional scalp punch biopsies were obtained from patients with alopecia areata. PBMCs were isolated by density centrifugation and stained for CD3, CD4 and CD8, after which CD4+ and CD8+ T cells were sorted on a FACSAria. The rearranged chain carries TRBV7-9 and TRBJ1-1; the D region possibly corresponds to TRBD1 (5 bases align). This clonotype was sampled from a human donor with alopecia areata. The specimen was CD4+ T cells sorted from blood, collected at roughly week 30, from a patient treated with tofacitinib. CDR3 reads: CASSRDWNTEAFF. The DNA reads TGTGCCAGCAGCAGGGACTGGAACACTGAAGCTTTCTTT.